This T cell receptor (beta chain) originates from a study of CD8+CD57+ T cells in acquired aplastic anemia. Looked up from germline, CDR1 is SQVTM and CDR2 is ANQGSEA. The trim removed 4 bases at V and 3 bases at J, leaving 7 bases unmatched. The length of the CDR3 is 14 residues. TCR beta VDJ and CDR3 profiling used genomic DNA as template. MiXCR, run by TCRdb on the reads, gives a single entry per CDR3 protein. The data hold more than 150,000 distinct CDR3 sequences, with less than 60% observed a single time. Flow cytometry had shown expanded CD8+CD57+ cells in the patients chosen for sequencing. This clonotype was obtained from a human donor with aplastic anemia. The source material was sorted CD4+, CD8+, or CD8+CD57+ T cells (not recorded which) from PBMCs. This chain uses TRBV29-1 with TRBJ2-7, with TRBD1 matching 9 bases. CDR3 sequence (DNA): TGCAGCGTTGGCCCTAGGACAGGGGTCTACGAGCAGTACTTC. Encoded protein: CSVGPRTGVYEQYF.